Each of the 21 T cell receptor beta chains below was sequenced from the same sample in a study of blood T cell repertoires in COVID-19 (dated by TCRdb to 2019 to 2021). Library generation was performed with the immunoSEQ multiplex PCR assay. TCRdb mirrors the immuneACCESS table, restricted to in-frame sequences. Some clones are absent from its copies; in checked studies, under half trace to an unresolved V gene, and the reason for the others is unknown. This sample is represented by approximately 250,000 clones; 75% to 90% of them were singletons. The top ten clonotypes cover nearly 2% of the sample. The sequencing sample was made of peripheral blood. The receptors originated from a man aged 25 to 40 with active or convalescent COVID-19.

DNA of the CDR3: TGCGCCAGCAGCTTCTTACGGGACAGGGTGTCAGATACGCAGTATTTT. This sequence encodes CASSFLRDRVSDTQYF. The rearrangement joins TRBV5-1 to TRBJ2-3; 9 positions match TRBD1. Germline V lookup: CDR1 SGHRS, CDR2 YFSETQ. The V and J ends lost 2 bases and 4 bases, in that order; junction bases with no gene match: 8. The CDR3 consists of 16 residues.

The chain employs TRBV18 and TRBJ1-6, with TRBD1 as a possible D gene (5 bases). CDR3 length: 14 amino acids. Germline values: CDR1 KGHSH, CDR2 LQKENI. V shed 6 bases and J shed 6 bases, with 12 bases lying between them. CDR3 DNA: TGTGCCAGCTCTTGGACGGGGGGTAATTCACCCCTCCACTTT. This encodes CASSWTGGNSPLHF.

The V call is TRBV30, the J call TRBJ2-1, with D perhaps TRBD1 (6 bases). The CDR3 length is 13 residues. Germline V gene lookup returns CDR1 GTSNPN and CDR2 SVGIG (reference sequence). Trimming left V 0 bases short and J 10 bases short, with 13 bases between. The chain's CDR3 is CAWSVNRDTEQFF. The CDR3 coding sequence is TGTGCCTGGAGTGTAAATAGGGACACAGAGCAGTTCTTC.

The chain combines TRBV7-2 with TRBJ1-6; D possibly corresponds to TRBD1 (5 bases). Deletions cut 4 bases from V and 9 bases from J, with 13 bases between. The CDR3 loop spans 14 amino acids. Germline CDR1 and CDR2: SGHTA and FQGNSA. CDR3 bases: TGTGCCAGCAGCTCCGACAGTGGGCTTTCACCCCTCCACTTT. It translates to CASSSDSGLSPLHF. Drawing the rest from reference TRBV7-2 and TRBJ1-6, the complete variable domain is GAGVSQSPSNKVTEKGKDVELRCDPISGHTALYWYRQSLGQGLEFLIYFQGNSAPDKSGLPSDRFSAERTGGSVSTLTIQRTQQEDSAVYLCASSSDSGLSPLHFGNGTRLTVT.

This chain links TRBV9 with TRBJ2-3, with a tentative D call TRBD2 (6 bases). CDR1 SGDLS and CDR2 YYNGEE come from the germline V gene. The CDR3 consists of 16 residues. Trimming left V 0 bases short and J 4 bases short, with 15 bases between. This CDR3 reads CASSVGRLVSSDTQYF. CDR3 nucleotides: TGTGCCAGCAGCGTAGGGAGACTAGTAAGTTCAGATACGCAGTATTTT.

The chain employs TRBV2 and TRBJ1-5, with 7 bases matching TRBD1. Trimming cost V 5 bases and J 8 bases; bases outside gene matches: 9. CDR3 length equals 14 residues. Germline loops: CDR1 SNHLY, CDR2 FYNNEI. The CDR3 DNA is TGTGCCAGCAGTCAGGACAGGCCCCAGGAGCCCCAGCATTTT. This gives the protein CASSQDRPQEPQHF.

The chain has TRBV6-5 and TRBJ1-1; possibly TRBD1 for D (6 bases). The CDR3 loop spans 15 amino acids. CDR1 is MNHEY and CDR2 is SVGAGI in the germline V gene. Trimming removed 6 bases from V and 1 base from J, with 15 bases in between. The CDR3 DNA sequence: TGTGCCAGCAGATTGGGAGGGGGAACGAACACTGAAGCTTTCTTT. The encoded protein is CASRLGGGTNTEAFF.

The chain carries TRBV9 and TRBJ2-1, with 10 bases matching TRBD2. The V and J ends lost 1 base and 8 bases, in that order; junction bases with no gene match: 6. Looked up from germline, CDR1 is SGDLS and CDR2 is YYNGEE. The CDR3 consists of 15 residues. CDR3 DNA sequence: TGTGCCAGCAGCGTACTCAGCGGGGGGGCCCATGAGCAGTTCTTC. Protein product: CASSVLSGGAHEQFF.

V and J are TRBV2 and TRBJ1-1, with 7 bases identical to TRBD1. Germline loops: CDR1 SNHLY, CDR2 FYNNEI. The CDR3 has 13 amino acids. Trimming cost V 6 bases and J 5 bases; bases outside gene matches: 6. In DNA form, the CDR3 reads TGTGCCAGCAGGCCTGACAGGGAGACTGAAGCTTTCTTT. Protein: CASRPDRETEAFF.

The chain has TRBV18 and TRBJ2-1; D possibly corresponds to TRBD1 (5 bases). Between the trimmed V and J ends, which lost 2 bases and 9 bases, there was a span of 11 bases. Germline V CDR1 and CDR2: KGHSH, LQKENI. The CDR3 runs 13 residues. The CDR3 spells CASSPSRAGEQFF. DNA for the CDR3: TGTGCCAGCTCACCATCCAGGGCAGGTGAGCAGTTCTTC.

This chain uses TRBV7-9 with TRBJ2-5, with TRBD2 as a possible D gene (8 bases). Germline CDR1 SEHNR, CDR2 FQNEAQ (reference sequence). V was shortened by 5 bases and J by 0 bases, with 16 bases between the two germline ends. This CDR3 spans 16 amino acids. The CDR3 region is CASSRTGGGYQETQYF. For the CDR3, the DNA is TGTGCCAGCAGCCGGACAGGCGGGGGGTACCAAGAGACCCAGTACTTC.

Note on this clone: Sequence at one end of the junction differs from germline and may be a read error. The identical CDR3 is also encoded by other nucleotide sequences in the sample. This chain joins TRBV7-2 and TRBJ2-2, with TRBD2 as a possible D gene (6 bases). CDR3 size: 15 residues. Looked up from germline, CDR1 is SGHTA and CDR2 is FQGNSA. This CDR3 is CASSTGTLNTGELFF. In DNA, the CDR3 is TGTGCTAGCAGCACCGGGACTTTGAACACCGGGGAGCTGTTTTTT.

The V call is TRBV3-1 (or the pseudogene TRBV3-2), the J call TRBJ2-1; the match to TRBD2 covers 7 bases. The V gene end was trimmed by 3 bases and the J gene end by 5 bases; junction bases not matched to a gene: 19. This CDR3 is built from 19 residues. From germline, CDR1 is LGHDT and CDR2 YNNKEL (reference sequence). The chain's CDR3 is CASSQDPTWGGSLNNEQFF. Here the CDR3 DNA reads TGTGCCAGCAGCCAGGACCCCACCTGGGGAGGGTCCCTCAACAATGAGCAGTTCTTC.

The chain is built from TRBV30 and TRBJ1-6; tentatively, D is TRBD1 (5 bases). From germline, CDR1 is GTSNPN and CDR2 SVGIG (reference sequence). The CDR3 runs to 12 residues. The CDR3 loop is CAAGRQNSPLHF. CDR3 DNA sequence: TGTGCGGCGGGACGGCAGAATTCACCCCTCCACTTT.

This clone was picked up one time. The chain has TRBV6-5 and TRBJ2-5; tentative D call: TRBD2 (5 bases). V was trimmed by 6 bases and J by 5 bases, leaving 13 bases between them. The CDR3 loop spans 13 amino acids. CDR1 and CDR2 (germline): MNHEY, SVGAGI. The CDR3 loop reads CASRAEVGETQYF. CDR3 bases: TGTGCCAGCAGAGCGGAGGTGGGGGAGACCCAGTACTTC.

The chain links TRBV7-8 to TRBJ2-5; TRBD2 agrees at 8 bases. V was pared by 4 bases and J by 5 bases, with 6 bases of the junction left unmatched. CDR3 length equals 14 residues. Germline-derived CDR1 and CDR2 are SGHVS and FQNEAQ. CDR3 nucleotides: TGTGCCAGCAGCTCCGCGGGGGGAAGGGAGACCCAGTACTTC. This encodes CASSSAGGRETQYF.

The chain recombines TRBV7-2 with TRBJ2-6; D possibly corresponds to TRBD2 (6 bases). The ends were cut back, 0 bases at V and 10 bases at J, with 13 bases in the middle. The CDR3 runs to 15 residues. Germline V gene lookup returns CDR1 SGHTA and CDR2 FQGNSA. CDR3 sequence: CASSLAVAGSNVLTF. The CDR3 DNA sequence: TGTGCCAGCAGCTTAGCGGTGGCGGGGTCTAACGTCCTGACTTTC.

The rearrangement joins TRBV19 to TRBJ1-6; no reliable D call. Trimming took off 5 bases at V and 4 bases at J, with 12 bases between the two ends. Germline V CDR1 and CDR2: LNHDA, SQIVND (reference sequence). The CDR3 runs 15 residues. CDR3 in amino acids: CASSARQTYNSPLHF. CDR3 coding DNA: TGTGCCAGTAGTGCGCGACAAACTTATAATTCACCCCTCCACTTT.

CDR3 nucleotides: TGTGCCAGCAGTTTAAACAGGGAGACCCAGTACTTC. This encodes CASSLNRETQYF. This chain uses TRBV12-3 or TRBV12-4 with TRBJ2-5; D is perhaps TRBD1 (5 bases). The CDR3 length is 12 residues. V was pared by 2 bases and J by 5 bases, with 6 bases between.

This sequence joins TRBV19 and TRBJ2-2; TRBD1 is a possible D gene (5 bases). V gave up 5 bases and J gave up 5 bases, with 12 bases separating them. Germline V gene sequence: CDR1 LNHDA, CDR2 SQIVND (reference sequence). The CDR3 runs 14 residues. The CDR3, as DNA: TGTGCCAGTAGTCAGCAGGGTTATACCGGGGAGCTGTTTTTT. Encoded protein: CASSQQGYTGELFF.

This chain connects TRBV7-9 to TRBJ1-2; a possible D gene is TRBD1 (6 bases). V lost 4 bases and J 4 bases, leaving 19 bases between the germline ends. CDR3 length: 16 amino acids. Germline values: CDR1 SEHNR, CDR2 FQNEAQ (reference sequence). The chain's CDR3 is CASSWGQGRGIYGYTF. The CDR3 DNA reads TGTGCCAGCAGCTGGGGGCAGGGAAGAGGAATCTATGGCTACACCTTC.